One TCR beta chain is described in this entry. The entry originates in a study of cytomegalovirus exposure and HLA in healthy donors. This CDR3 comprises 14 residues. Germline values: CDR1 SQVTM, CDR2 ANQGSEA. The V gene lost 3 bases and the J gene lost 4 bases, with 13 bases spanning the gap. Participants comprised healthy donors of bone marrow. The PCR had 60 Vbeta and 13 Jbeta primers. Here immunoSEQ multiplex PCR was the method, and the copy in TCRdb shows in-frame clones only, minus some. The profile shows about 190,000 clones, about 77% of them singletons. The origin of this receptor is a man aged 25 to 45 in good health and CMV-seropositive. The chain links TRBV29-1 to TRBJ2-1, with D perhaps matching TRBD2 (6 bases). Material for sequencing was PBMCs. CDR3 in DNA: TGCAGCGTTGAGGGACTTTCGGCGTACAATGAGCAGTTCTTC. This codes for CSVEGLSAYNEQFF.